One and the same sample provided the 24 T cell receptor beta chains below, sequenced in a study of shared clonotypes between healthy human individuals. Here immunoSEQ multiplex PCR was the method, and the copy in TCRdb shows in-frame clones only, minus some. The sample has about 1,500,000 clones, 95% to 97% seen once; the top ten hold roughly 1.2%. Sequenced sample: naive CD4+ T cells sorted from blood. Documented subset: CD45RA+ positively selected. All receptors come from a man aged 25 to 40 in good health.

The chain recombines TRBV11-2 with TRBJ2-2, with 8 nucleotides matching TRBD2. Germline trimming cut 3 bases from V and 3 bases from J; bases unmatched to any gene: 3. Germline V gene sequence: CDR1 SGHAT, CDR2 FQNNGV. The CDR3 runs to 15 residues. CDR3 sequence: CASSFLLADTGELFF. In nucleotides, the CDR3 is TGTGCCAGCAGCTTTCTACTAGCGGACACCGGGGAGCTGTTTTTT.

This clone was found once. The CDR3 loop reads CASSARVDTQYF. CDR3 sequence (DNA): TGCGCCAGCAGCGCCCGGGTAGATACGCAGTATTTT. The genes are TRBV10-1 and TRBJ2-3, with D hard to call. V lost 6 bases and J lost 5, with 9 bases in between. The CDR3 is 12 amino acids. Germline V lookup: CDR1 WNHNN, CDR2 SYGVQD (reference sequence).

The rearrangement uses TRBV7-9 and TRBJ2-1; D is ambiguous. The ends were cut back, 8 bases at V and 5 bases at J, with 10 bases in the middle. The CDR3 is 12 residues long. Germline values: CDR1 SEHNR, CDR2 FQNEAQ (reference sequence). For the CDR3, the DNA is TGTGCCAGCGAAGGCCCAGACAATGAGCAGTTCTTC. This translates into CASEGPDNEQFF.

The chain couples TRBV11-2 to TRBJ2-1, with 7 bases fitting TRBD1. Germline V gene data show CDR1 as SGHAT and CDR2 as FQNNGV. The CDR3 consists of 13 residues. J lost 7 bases, V lost 5 bases, and 5 bases had no gene match. The CDR3 is CASSPTGLNEQFF. Here the CDR3 DNA reads TGTGCCAGCAGCCCGACAGGGTTGAATGAGCAGTTCTTC.

The chain has TRBV19 and TRBJ1-5; the D is unclear. The CDR3 consists of 12 residues. Germline values: CDR1 LNHDA, CDR2 SQIVND (reference sequence). The V end lost 4 bases, the J end lost 3 bases, and 4 bases lay between the germline ends. Here the CDR3 DNA reads TGTGCCAGTAGTACAACCAATCAGCCCCAGCATTTT. Encoded protein: CASSTTNQPQHF. The variable domain in full, with the rest retrieved from reference TRBV19 and TRBJ1-5, is DGGITQSPKYLFRKEGQNVTLSCEQNLNHDAMYWYRQDPGQGLRLIYYSQIVNDFQKGDIAEGYSVSREKKESFPLTVTSAQKNPTAFYLCASSTTNQPQHFGDGTRLSIL.

The rearrangement links TRBV27 to TRBJ2-1; TRBD1 matches at 7 bases. There are 14 residues in the CDR3. CDR1 is MNHEY and CDR2 is SMNVEV in the germline V gene (reference sequence). Trimming at V came to 6 bases and at J to 9 bases, leaving 11 bases not matched to a gene. The CDR3 DNA sequence: TGTGCCAGCAGGATCGGACAGGTTTCAAGTGAGCAGTTCTTC. Translated, it gives CASRIGQVSSEQFF.

V and J are TRBV7-9 and TRBJ1-1; D gene unclear. CDR3 length equals 14 residues. The germline CDR1 and CDR2 sequences are SEHNR and FQNEAQ (reference sequence). The V end lost 5 bases, the J end lost 4 bases, and 14 bases lay between the germline ends. CDR3 amino acids: CASSPGQWGTEAFF. DNA for the CDR3: TGTGCCAGCAGCCCCGGTCAATGGGGCACTGAAGCTTTCTTT.

The chain is built from TRBV7-9 and TRBJ1-3, with D hard to call. Germline assignment: CDR1 SEHNR and CDR2 FQNEAQ (reference sequence). Trimming pared 5 bases from V and 0 bases from J, leaving 8 bases between. The CDR3 consists of 14 residues. The CDR3 sequence is CASSVPDSGNTIYF. CDR3 DNA: TGTGCCAGCAGCGTTCCAGACTCTGGAAACACCATATATTTT.

V usage is TRBV5-5 and J usage is TRBJ2-5, with D possibly TRBD2 on 5 matching bases. The CDR3 sequence is 13 residues long. Germline V CDR1 and CDR2: SGHKS, YYEKEE (reference sequence). The V end lost 1 base, the J end lost 5 bases, and 9 bases lay between the germline ends. The chain's CDR3 is CASSLLGSETQYF. The DNA of the CDR3 is TGTGCCAGCAGCTTGTTGGGGAGTGAGACCCAGTACTTC.

This chain uses TRBV6-6 with TRBJ2-2; possibly TRBD2 for D (6 bases). V was clipped by 10 bases and J by 2 bases, with 17 bases between them. The CDR3 contains 15 residues. Germline loops: CDR1 MNHNY, CDR2 SVGAGI (reference sequence). The CDR3: CAISLAEKNTGELFF. The CDR3 nucleotides read TGTGCCATCTCGTTAGCGGAGAAAAACACCGGGGAGCTGTTTTTT.

The V and J genes are TRBV9 and TRBJ2-1, with 8 bases matching TRBD2. Unmatched junction bases numbered 12, after V lost 3 bases and J lost 7 bases. In germline, CDR1 is SGDLS, CDR2 YYNGEE. CDR3 size: 16 residues. CDR3 protein: CASSAAGTRELNEQFF. Here the CDR3 DNA reads TGTGCCAGCAGCGCCGCCGGGACTAGAGAATTGAATGAGCAGTTCTTC.

The chain is built from TRBV14 and TRBJ2-5; D not resolved. The CDR3 has 15 amino acids. Germline V lookup: CDR1 SGHDN, CDR2 FVKESK. V shed 4 bases and J shed 1 base, with 13 bases lying between them. In DNA, the CDR3 is TGTGCCAGCAGCCTTGCGGTTTCCCTCCAAGAGACCCAGTACTTC. Amino acid sequence: CASSLAVSLQETQYF.

The gene calls are TRBV18 and TRBJ2-7; D is unclear. CDR1 and CDR2 from the germline V gene are KGHSH and LQKENI. This CDR3 spans 13 amino acids. V was shortened by 6 bases and J by 5 bases, with 14 bases between the two germline ends. The CDR3 coding sequence is TGTGCCAGCTCCCCCATTGATTTTAACGAGCAGTACTTC. Its protein is CASSPIDFNEQYF.

This chain links TRBV7-6 with TRBJ1-4; D call uncertain. The germline CDR1 and CDR2 sequences are SGHVS and FNYEAQ. The CDR3 extends over 13 amino acids. V gave up 5 bases and J gave up 6 bases, with 10 bases separating them. This CDR3 is CASSLVGYEKLFF. As DNA, the CDR3 is TGTGCCAGCAGCCTCGTCGGTTATGAAAAACTGTTTTTT. Full variable domain (missing parts from reference TRBV7-6 and TRBJ1-4): GAGVSQSPRYKVTKRGQDVALRCDPISGHVSLYWYRQALGQGPEFLTYFNYEAQQDKSGLPNDRFSAERPEGSISTLTIQRTEQRDSAMYRCASSLVGYEKLFFGSGTQLSVL.

With respect to this clone: The sample carries other DNA sequences with the same CDR3. The chain has TRBV11-2 and TRBJ1-1, with D maybe TRBD1 (5 bases). The germline V gene encodes CDR1 SGHAT and CDR2 FQNNGV. The CDR3 runs to 15 residues. Trimming shortened V by 1 base and J by 0 bases, and 9 bases separated the two germline ends. Here the CDR3 DNA reads TGTGCCAGCAGCTTAGGGGGCCGGCTGAACACTGAAGCTTTCTTT. Its translation: CASSLGGRLNTEAFF. The variable domain in full, completed from reference TRBV11-2 and TRBJ1-1, reads EAGVAQSPRYKIIEKRQSVAFWCNPISGHATLYWYQQILGQGPKLLIQFQNNGVVDDSQLPKDRFSAERLKGVDSTLKIQPAKLEDSAVYLCASSLGGRLNTEAFFGQGTRLTVV.

Details on this clone: The sample contains more than one DNA sequence encoding this CDR3. V usage is TRBV11-2 and J usage is TRBJ2-3; 8 bases align to TRBD1. The CDR3 spans 15 residues. After removal of 5 bases from V and 4 bases from J, the junction contained 8 bases not matched to a gene. Germline loops: CDR1 SGHAT, CDR2 FQNNGV. The CDR3 coding sequence is TGTGCCAGCAGCCTCGACAGGGGTGGCGCAGATACGCAGTATTTT. As protein: CASSLDRGGADTQYF. Full variable domain (missing parts from reference TRBV11-2 and TRBJ2-3): EAGVAQSPRYKIIEKRQSVAFWCNPISGHATLYWYQQILGQGPKLLIQFQNNGVVDDSQLPKDRFSAERLKGVDSTLKIQPAKLEDSAVYLCASSLDRGGADTQYFGPGTRLTVL.

As regards this clone: Other DNA sequences within the sample encode an identical CDR3. This chain links TRBV7-2 with TRBJ1-5, with a possible D match to TRBD1 (6 bases). Germline CDR1 SGHTA, CDR2 FQGNSA. The CDR3 has 13 amino acids. V shed 4 bases and J shed 4 bases, with 8 bases lying between them. CDR3: CASSSDRNQPQHF. CDR3 nucleotides: TGTGCCAGCAGCTCGGACAGAAATCAGCCCCAGCATTTT.

The chain has TRBV5-5 and TRBJ2-2; no firm D call. The CDR3 has 15 amino acids. V was shortened by 0 bases and J by 1 base, with 7 bases between the two germline ends. Germline V CDR1 and CDR2: SGHKS, YYEKEE (reference sequence). The CDR3 DNA follows: TGTGCCAGCAGCTTGGGGCTTGGGAACACCGGGGAGCTGTTTTTT. Its translation is CASSLGLGNTGELFF.

This clone was counted a single time. This chain joins TRBV7-6 and TRBJ2-5; no definite D call. Trimming took off 0 bases at V and 7 bases at J, with 9 bases between the two ends. CDR3 length equals 13 residues. Germline V gene lookup returns CDR1 SGHVS and CDR2 FNYEAQ. The CDR3: CASSLAALGTQYF. For the CDR3, the DNA is TGTGCCAGCAGCTTAGCTGCCCTGGGGACCCAGTACTTC.

The chain joins TRBV18 to TRBJ1-3; D is uncertain. V lost 2 bases to trimming and J lost 0 bases, with 11 bases between them. Germline CDR1 reads KGHSH; CDR2 reads LQKENI. The CDR3 consists of 16 residues. Here the CDR3 reads CASSPKQVDSGNTIYF. The CDR3 bases are TGTGCCAGCTCACCAAAACAAGTCGACTCTGGAAACACCATATATTTT.

The CDR3 bases are TGTGCCAGCACCCTAAGGGGGTTAGGGGGTCAGCCCCAGCATTTT. It translates to CASTLRGLGGQPQHF. The chain carries TRBV7-2 and TRBJ1-5; possibly TRBD1 for D (6 bases). Germline assignment: CDR1 SGHTA and CDR2 FQGNSA. The CDR3 runs 15 residues. V was cut by 7 bases and J by 6 bases, with 19 bases left in between.

This chain joins TRBV28 and TRBJ2-7; 7 bases fit TRBD1. The CDR3 extends over 15 amino acids. Trimming at V came to 2 bases and at J to 2 bases, leaving 6 bases not matched to a gene. Germline CDR1 and CDR2: MDHEN and SYDVKM. Here the CDR3 reads CASSLQDRYAYEQYF. The CDR3 DNA follows: TGTGCCAGCAGTTTACAGGACAGGTATGCCTACGAGCAGTACTTC. The full variable domain, with the rest looked up from reference TRBV28 and TRBJ2-7, is DVKVTQSSRYLVKRTGEKVFLECVQDMDHENMFWYRQDPGLGLRLIYFSYDVKMKEKGDIPEGYSVSREKKERFSLILESASTNQTSMYLCASSLQDRYAYEQYFGPGTRLTVT.

The sample holds one count of this clone. This chain's CDR3 is CASSLKGGTDTQYF. CDR3 nucleotides: TGCGCCAGCAGCTTGAAAGGCGGGACAGATACGCAGTATTTT. The V and J genes are TRBV5-1 and TRBJ2-3, with a possible D match to TRBD2 (5 bases). The germline gives CDR1 SGHRS, CDR2 YFSETQ. The CDR3 covers 14 residues. The V end lost 1 base, the J end lost 3 bases, and 9 bases lay between the germline ends.

The CDR3 reads CASSLLRGNEQFF. The CDR3 bases are TGTGCCAGCAGCCTATTACGGGGCAATGAGCAGTTCTTC. The chain joins TRBV11-2 to TRBJ2-1; weak D call: TRBD2 (5 bases). V lost 5 bases, J lost 6 bases, and 11 bases lay in between. CDR3 length equals 13 residues. Germline V gives CDR1 SGHAT, CDR2 FQNNGV.